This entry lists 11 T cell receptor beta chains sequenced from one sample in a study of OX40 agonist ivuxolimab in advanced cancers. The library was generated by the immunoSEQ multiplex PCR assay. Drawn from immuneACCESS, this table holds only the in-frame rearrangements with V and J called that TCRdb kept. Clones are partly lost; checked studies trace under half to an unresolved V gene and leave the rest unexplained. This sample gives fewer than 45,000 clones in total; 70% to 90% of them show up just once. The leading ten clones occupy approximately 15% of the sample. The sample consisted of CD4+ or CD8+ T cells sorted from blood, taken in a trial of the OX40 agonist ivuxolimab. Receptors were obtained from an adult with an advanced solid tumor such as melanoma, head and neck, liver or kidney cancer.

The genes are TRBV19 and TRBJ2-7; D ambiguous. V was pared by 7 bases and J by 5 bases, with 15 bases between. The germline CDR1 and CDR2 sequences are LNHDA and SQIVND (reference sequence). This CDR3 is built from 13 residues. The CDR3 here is CASTITWGHEQYF. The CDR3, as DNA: TGTGCCAGTACCATCACGTGGGGTCACGAGCAGTACTTC.

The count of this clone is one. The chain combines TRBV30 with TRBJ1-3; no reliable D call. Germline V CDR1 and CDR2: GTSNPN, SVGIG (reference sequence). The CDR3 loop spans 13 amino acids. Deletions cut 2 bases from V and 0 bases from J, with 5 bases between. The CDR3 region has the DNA TGTGCCTGGAGTTTTAACTCTGGAAACACCATATATTTT. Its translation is CAWSFNSGNTIYF.

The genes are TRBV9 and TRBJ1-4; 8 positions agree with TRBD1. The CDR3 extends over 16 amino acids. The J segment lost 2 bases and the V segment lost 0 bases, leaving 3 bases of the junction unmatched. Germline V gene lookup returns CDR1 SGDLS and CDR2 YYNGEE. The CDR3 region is CASSVGTGSTNEKLFF. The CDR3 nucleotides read TGTGCCAGCAGCGTAGGGACAGGGTCCACTAATGAAAAACTGTTTTTT.

The CDR3: CASSVGGWGANTGELFF. The CDR3 DNA is TGTGCCAGCAGCGTAGGCGGGTGGGGGGCCAACACCGGGGAGCTGTTTTTT. This sequence joins TRBV9 and TRBJ2-2, with D perhaps TRBD1 or TRBD2 (6 bases each). V lost 0 bases and J lost 2, with 14 bases in between. The CDR3 length is 17 residues. Germline-derived CDR1 and CDR2 are SGDLS and YYNGEE.

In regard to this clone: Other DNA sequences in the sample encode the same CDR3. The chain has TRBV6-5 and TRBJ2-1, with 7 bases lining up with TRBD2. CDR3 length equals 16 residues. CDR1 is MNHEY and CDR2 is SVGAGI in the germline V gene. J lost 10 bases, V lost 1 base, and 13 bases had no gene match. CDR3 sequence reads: CASSYFSGWGGEEQFF. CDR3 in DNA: TGTGCCAGCAGTTACTTCTCCGGTTGGGGGGGGGAAGAGCAGTTCTTC.

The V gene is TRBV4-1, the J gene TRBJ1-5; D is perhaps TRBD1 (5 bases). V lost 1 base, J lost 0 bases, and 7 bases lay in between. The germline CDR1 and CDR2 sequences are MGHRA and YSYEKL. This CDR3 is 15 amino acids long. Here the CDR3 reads CASSQGQYSNQPQHF. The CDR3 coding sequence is TGCGCCAGCAGCCAAGGACAGTATAGCAATCAGCCCCAGCATTTT.

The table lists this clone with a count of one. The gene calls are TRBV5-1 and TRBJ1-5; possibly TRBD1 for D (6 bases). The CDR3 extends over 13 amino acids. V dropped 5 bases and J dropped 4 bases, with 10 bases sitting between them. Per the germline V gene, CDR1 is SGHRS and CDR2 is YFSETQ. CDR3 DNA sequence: TGCGCCAGCAGACGAGGGGGAAATCAGCCCCAGCATTTT. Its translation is CASRRGGNQPQHF.

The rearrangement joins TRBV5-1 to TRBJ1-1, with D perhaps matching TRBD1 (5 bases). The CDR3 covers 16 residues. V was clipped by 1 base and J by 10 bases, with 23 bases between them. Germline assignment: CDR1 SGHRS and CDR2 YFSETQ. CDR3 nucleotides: TGCGCCAGCAGCTTGTCCAGCTCCGGGGCCCAGCCGGGAGCTTTCTTT. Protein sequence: CASSLSSSGAQPGAFF.

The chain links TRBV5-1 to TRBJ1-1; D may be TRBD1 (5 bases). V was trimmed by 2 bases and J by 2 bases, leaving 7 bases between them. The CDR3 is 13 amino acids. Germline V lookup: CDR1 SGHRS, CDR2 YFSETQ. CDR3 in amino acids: CASSFWDNTEAFF. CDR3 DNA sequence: TGCGCCAGCAGCTTTTGGGACAACACTGAAGCTTTCTTT.

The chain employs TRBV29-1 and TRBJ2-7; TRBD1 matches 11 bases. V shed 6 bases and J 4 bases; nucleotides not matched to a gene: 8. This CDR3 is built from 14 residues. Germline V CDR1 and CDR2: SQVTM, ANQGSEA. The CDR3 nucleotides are TGCAGCGTGACTGGACAGGGGGCTAGGTACGAGCAGTACTTC. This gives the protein CSVTGQGARYEQYF.

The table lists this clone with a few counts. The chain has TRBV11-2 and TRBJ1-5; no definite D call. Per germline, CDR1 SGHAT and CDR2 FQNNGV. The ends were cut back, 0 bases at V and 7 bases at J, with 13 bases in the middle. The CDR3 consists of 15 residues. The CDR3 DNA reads TGTGCCAGCAGCTTAGAATGGGGTCCCCAACAGCCCCAGCATTTT. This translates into CASSLEWGPQQPQHF.